Listed below are T cell receptor beta chains from one sample, sequenced in a study of cytomegalovirus exposure and HLA in healthy donors. Assay used: immunoSEQ multiplex PCR; TCRdb lists only in-frame clones, some missing. The table shows about 140,000 clones, with 70% to 80% occurring only once. Source material: PBMCs. Every receptor here comes from a female donor in good health and CMV-seronegative. CDR3s include the opening cysteine and the closing phenylalanine or tryptophan. A D gene is named only where the DNA matches it firmly. Size is omitted from some rows. Given values are once, few, many or a class for expanded clones.

d_call: NA; clone_size: NA; v_call: TRBV27; j_call: TRBJ2-3; cdr3_aa: CASSSQADTQYF; cdr3_nt: TGTGCCAGCAGCTCCCAGGCGGATACGCAGTATTTT
d_call: TRBD1; clone_size: once; v_call: TRBV11-2; j_call: TRBJ2-5; cdr3_aa: CASSPSSDRRDQETQYF; cdr3_nt: TGTGCCAGCAGCCCTAGCTCGGACAGGCGGGACCAAGAGACCCAGTACTTC
d_call: TRBD1; clone_size: NA; v_call: TRBV19; j_call: TRBJ1-6; cdr3_aa: CSDDRDRSNSPLHF; cdr3_nt: TGTAGTGATGACCGGGACAGGTCTAATTCACCCCTCCACTTT
d_call: NA; clone_size: NA; v_call: TRBV5-1; j_call: TRBJ2-1; cdr3_aa: CASSPFEYNEQFF; cdr3_nt: TGCGCCAGCAGCCCCTTTGAGTACAATGAGCAGTTCTTC
d_call: NA; clone_size: NA; v_call: TRBV9; j_call: TRBJ2-2; cdr3_aa: CASSVDAVLPGELFF; cdr3_nt: TGTGCCAGCAGCGTAGACGCGGTACTGCCCGGGGAGCTGTTTTTT
d_call: NA; clone_size: NA; v_call: TRBV19; j_call: TRBJ1-5; cdr3_aa: CASSETGYSNQPQHF; cdr3_nt: TGTGCCAGTAGCGAGACAGGATATAGCAATCAGCCCCAGCATTTT
d_call: TRBD2; clone_size: NA; v_call: TRBV15; j_call: TRBJ2-7; cdr3_aa: CATSTRTSGRRSYEQYF; cdr3_nt: TGTGCCACCAGCACCCGGACTAGCGGGAGACGCTCCTACGAGCAGTACTTC
d_call: NA; clone_size: NA; v_call: TRBV6-1; j_call: TRBJ1-1; cdr3_aa: CATNSRQANTEAFF; cdr3_nt: TGTGCCACCAATTCTCGGCAGGCTAACACTGAAGCTTTCTTT
d_call: NA; clone_size: NA; v_call: TRBV29-1; j_call: TRBJ2-2; cdr3_aa: CSVEGYGSGELFF; cdr3_nt: TGCAGCGTTGAAGGGTACGGGTCCGGGGAGCTGTTTTTT
d_call: TRBD2; clone_size: NA; v_call: TRBV2; j_call: TRBJ2-7; cdr3_aa: CASSSQVLGRTYEQYF; cdr3_nt: TGTGCCAGCAGTTCTCAGGTACTCGGGAGGACCTACGAGCAGTACTTC
d_call: TRBD2; clone_size: NA; v_call: TRBV11-3; j_call: TRBJ2-1; cdr3_aa: CASSPRQRERDNEQFF; cdr3_nt: TGTGCCAGCAGCCCCCGACAGCGGGAGAGGGACAATGAGCAGTTCTTC
d_call: NA; clone_size: NA; v_call: TRBV6-5; j_call: TRBJ2-1; cdr3_aa: CASSQGNEQFF; cdr3_nt: TGTGCCAGCAGCCAGGGGAACGAGCAGTTCTTC
d_call: NA; clone_size: few; v_call: TRBV18; j_call: TRBJ1-2; cdr3_aa: CASSSEDGGYTF; cdr3_nt: TGTGCCAGCTCAAGCGAAGATGGTGGCTACACCTTC
d_call: NA; clone_size: NA; v_call: TRBV27; j_call: TRBJ2-7; cdr3_aa: CASSRSGTAYEQYF; cdr3_nt: TGTGCCAGCAGTCGCTCCGGGACTGCCTACGAGCAGTACTTC
d_call: TRBD1; clone_size: NA; v_call: TRBV10-1; j_call: TRBJ2-7; cdr3_aa: CASSAQRGLEQYF; cdr3_nt: TGCGCCAGCAGCGCTCAAAGGGGGCTCGAGCAGTACTTC
d_call: TRBD2; clone_size: NA; v_call: TRBV14; j_call: TRBJ2-1; cdr3_aa: CASSRDWGLAGGPHRFNEQFF; cdr3_nt: TGTGCCAGCAGCCGTGACTGGGGACTAGCGGGAGGGCCCCACAGGTTCAATGAGCAGTTCTTC
d_call: NA; clone_size: NA; v_call: TRBV10-1; j_call: TRBJ1-1; cdr3_aa: CASSESAGMNTEAFF; cdr3_nt: TGCGCCAGCAGTGAGTCCGCGGGGATGAACACTGAAGCTTTCTTT
d_call: TRBD2; clone_size: NA; v_call: TRBV27; j_call: TRBJ2-1; cdr3_aa: CASSLVSSGSVEQFF; cdr3_nt: TGTGCCAGCAGTTTGGTCTCTAGCGGATCGGTTGAGCAGTTCTTC
d_call: NA; clone_size: NA; v_call: TRBV10-2; j_call: TRBJ1-4; cdr3_aa: CASRGADSLNEKLFF; cdr3_nt: TGCGCCAGCAGAGGAGCGGACAGCCTTAATGAAAAACTGTTTTTT
d_call: TRBD1; clone_size: NA; v_call: TRBV6-5; j_call: TRBJ2-2; cdr3_aa: CASRYRGTGELFF; cdr3_nt: TGTGCCAGCAGATACAGGGGGACCGGGGAGCTGTTTTTT
d_call: NA; clone_size: once; v_call: TRBV19; j_call: TRBJ1-3; cdr3_aa: CASRTSGDRNTVYF; cdr3_nt: TGTGCCAGTAGGACCTCAGGGGATCGAAACACCGTATATTTT
d_call: TRBD1; clone_size: few; v_call: TRBV4-1; j_call: TRBJ1-2; cdr3_aa: CASSQLFAGQASDYGYTF; cdr3_nt: TGCGCCAGCAGCCAACTCTTTGCCGGACAGGCGTCGGACTATGGCTACACCTTC
d_call: TRBD2; clone_size: NA; v_call: TRBV27; j_call: TRBJ2-7; cdr3_aa: CASSLGGDPYEQYF; cdr3_nt: TGTGCCAGCAGTTTAGGGGGGGATCCCTACGAGCAGTACTTC